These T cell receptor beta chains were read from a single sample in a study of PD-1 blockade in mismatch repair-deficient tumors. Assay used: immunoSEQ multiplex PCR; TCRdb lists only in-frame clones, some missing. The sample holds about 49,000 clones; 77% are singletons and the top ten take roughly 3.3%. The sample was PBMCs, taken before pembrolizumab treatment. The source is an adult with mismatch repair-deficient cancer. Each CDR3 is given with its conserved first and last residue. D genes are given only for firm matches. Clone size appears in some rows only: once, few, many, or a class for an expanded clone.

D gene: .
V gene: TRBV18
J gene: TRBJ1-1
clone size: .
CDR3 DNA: TGTGCCAGCTCACCCCAGCAGCTCGACTTGAACACTGAAGCTTTCTTT
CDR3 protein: CASSPQQLDLNTEAFF

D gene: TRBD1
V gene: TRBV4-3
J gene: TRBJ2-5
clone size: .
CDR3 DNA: TGCGCCAGCAGCCAAGTAGGAGGACAGGCGAGGGAGACCCAGTACTTC
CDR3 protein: CASSQVGGQARETQYF

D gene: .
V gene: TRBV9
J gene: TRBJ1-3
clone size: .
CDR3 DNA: TGTGCCAGCAGCGTAGGTGGAAGGGGCTACACCATATATTTT
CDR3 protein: CASSVGGRGYTIYF

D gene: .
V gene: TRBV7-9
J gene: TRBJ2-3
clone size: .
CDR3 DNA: TGTGCCAGCAGCTTAGGGGCGCTGGATACGCAGTATTTT
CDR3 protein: CASSLGALDTQYF

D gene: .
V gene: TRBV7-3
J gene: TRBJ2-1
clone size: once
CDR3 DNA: TGTGCCAGCAGCTTAAAAATTGGGCATGAGCAGTTCTTC
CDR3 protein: CASSLKIGHEQFF

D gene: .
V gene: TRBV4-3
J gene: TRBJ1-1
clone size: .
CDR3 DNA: TGCGCCAGCAGCCAACTACAGGAGTCCCCGAACACTGAAGCTTTCTTT
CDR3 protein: CASSQLQESPNTEAFF

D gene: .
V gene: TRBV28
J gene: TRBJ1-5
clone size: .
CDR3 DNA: TGTGCCAGCAGTATCCCCAGGGACCCCAATCAGCCCCAGCATTTT
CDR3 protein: CASSIPRDPNQPQHF

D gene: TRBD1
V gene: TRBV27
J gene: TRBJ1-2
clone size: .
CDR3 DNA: TGTGCCAGCGCCCCCCAGGGGGCGTACTATGGCTACACCTTC
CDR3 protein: CASAPQGAYYGYTF

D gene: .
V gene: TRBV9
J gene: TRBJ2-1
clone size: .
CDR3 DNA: TGTGCCAGCAGCCCTAGATTGAGCTCCTACAATGAGCAGTTCTTC
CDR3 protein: CASSPRLSSYNEQFF

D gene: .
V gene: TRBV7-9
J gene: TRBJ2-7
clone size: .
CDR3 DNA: TGTGCCAGCAGCCCCGCGGGACAGAGAACCTACGAGCAGTACTTC
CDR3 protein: CASSPAGQRTYEQYF

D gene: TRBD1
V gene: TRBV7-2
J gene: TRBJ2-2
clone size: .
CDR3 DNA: TGTGCCAGCAGCCCCCGGACAGGGTCGAACACCGGGGAGCTGTTTTTT
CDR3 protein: CASSPRTGSNTGELFF

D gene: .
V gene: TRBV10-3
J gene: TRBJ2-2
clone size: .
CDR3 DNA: TGTGCCATCAGTGAAGGCGGCGGGGAGCTGTTTTTT
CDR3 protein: CAISEGGGELFF

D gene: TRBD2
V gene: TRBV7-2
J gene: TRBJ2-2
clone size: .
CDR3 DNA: TGTGCCAGCAGCCTGGGGGGGTCCGGGGAGCTGTTTTTT
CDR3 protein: CASSLGGSGELFF

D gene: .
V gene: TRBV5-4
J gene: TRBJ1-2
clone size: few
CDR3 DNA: TGTGCCAGCAGCTTGACAGGTGGCTCTGGCTACACCTTC
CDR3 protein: CASSLTGGSGYTF

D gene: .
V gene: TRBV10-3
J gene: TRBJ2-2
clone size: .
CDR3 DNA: TGTGCCTACCGGGAGACTACAAACACCGGGGAGCTGTTTTTT
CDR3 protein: CAYRETTNTGELFF

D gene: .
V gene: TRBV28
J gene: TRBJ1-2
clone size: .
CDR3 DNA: TGTGCCAGCAGTTCCGCGGACGTTAACTATGGCTACACCTTC
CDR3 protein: CASSSADVNYGYTF

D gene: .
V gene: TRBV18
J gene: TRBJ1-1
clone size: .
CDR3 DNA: TGTGCCAGCTCACCACAGGGGAACACTGAAGCTTTCTTT
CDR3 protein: CASSPQGNTEAFF

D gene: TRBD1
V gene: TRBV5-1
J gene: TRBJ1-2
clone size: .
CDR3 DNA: TGCGCCAGCAGCCCGGACAGGGTTGGCTACACCTTC
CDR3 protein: CASSPDRVGYTF

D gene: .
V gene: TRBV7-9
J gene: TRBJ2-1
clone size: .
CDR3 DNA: TGTGCCAGCAGCTTAGAAGGTACACTTTACAATGAGCAGTTCTTC
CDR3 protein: CASSLEGTLYNEQFF

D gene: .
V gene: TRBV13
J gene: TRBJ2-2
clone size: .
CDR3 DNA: TGTGCCAGCAGCTTGGGGGGATGGACCGGGGAGCTGTTTTTT
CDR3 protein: CASSLGGWTGELFF

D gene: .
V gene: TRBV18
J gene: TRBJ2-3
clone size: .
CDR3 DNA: TGTGCCAGCTCACTCTCGTCGGGAGATACGCAGTATTTT
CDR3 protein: CASSLSSGDTQYF

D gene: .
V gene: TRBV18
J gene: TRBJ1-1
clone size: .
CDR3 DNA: TGTGCCAGCTCACCGAGGGCGGGGGGCTGGGACACTGAAGCTTTCTTT
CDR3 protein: CASSPRAGGWDTEAFF

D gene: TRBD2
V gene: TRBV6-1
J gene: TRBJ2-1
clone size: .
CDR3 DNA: TGTGCCAGCAGTAGCGGGATCACCTACAATGAGCAGTTCTTC
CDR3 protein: CASSSGITYNEQFF

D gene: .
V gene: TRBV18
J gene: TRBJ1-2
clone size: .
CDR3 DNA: TGTGCCAGCTCAAACCAAGCTAACTATGGCTACACCTTC
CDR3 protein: CASSNQANYGYTF

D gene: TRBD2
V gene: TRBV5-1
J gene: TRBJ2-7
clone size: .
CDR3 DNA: TGCGCCAGCAGCTTGGAACTAGCGGGAGTAGGGGCCTACGAGCAGTACTTC
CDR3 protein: CASSLELAGVGAYEQYF

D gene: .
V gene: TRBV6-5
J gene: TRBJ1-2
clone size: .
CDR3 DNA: TGTGCCAGCCAGGGAGGGAGAGATGGCTACACCTTC
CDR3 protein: CASQGGRDGYTF

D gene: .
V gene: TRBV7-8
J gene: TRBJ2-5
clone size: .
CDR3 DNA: TGTGCCAGCAGCTCACCCCGGGACCGAGAGACCCAGTACTTC
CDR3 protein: CASSSPRDRETQYF

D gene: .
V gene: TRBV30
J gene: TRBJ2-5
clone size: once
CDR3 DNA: TGTGCCTGGAGTGGAAGTGGCGAGACCCAGTACTTC
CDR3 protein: CAWSGSGETQYF

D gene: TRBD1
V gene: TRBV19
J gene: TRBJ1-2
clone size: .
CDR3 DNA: TGTGCCAGTACCGCCTTACCCGGACAGGGTGTATTGAATGGCTACACCTTC
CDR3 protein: CASTALPGQGVLNGYTF

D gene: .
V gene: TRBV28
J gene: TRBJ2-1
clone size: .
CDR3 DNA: TGTGCCAGCAGTTTAACGGCCGGTGTTAAGTTCTTC
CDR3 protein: CASSLTAGVKFF

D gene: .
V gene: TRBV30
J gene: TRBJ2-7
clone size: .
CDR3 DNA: TGTGCCTGGATTCCGGGGTCCTACGAGCAGTACTTC
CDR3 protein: CAWIPGSYEQYF

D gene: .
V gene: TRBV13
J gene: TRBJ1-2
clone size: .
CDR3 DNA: TGTGCCAGCAGCTTAAGGGCCCGAGAGGGCTACACCTTC
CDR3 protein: CASSLRAREGYTF

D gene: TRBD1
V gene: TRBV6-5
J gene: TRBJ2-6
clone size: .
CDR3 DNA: TGTGCCAGCAGCCAGACAGGGGGCGGCAACGTCCTGACTTTC
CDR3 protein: CASSQTGGGNVLTF

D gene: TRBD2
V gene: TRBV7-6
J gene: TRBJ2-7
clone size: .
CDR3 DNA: TGTGCCAGCAGCGAACGCCCTAGCGGGAGGGGCAGCTCCTACGAGCAGTACTTC
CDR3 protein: CASSERPSGRGSSYEQYF

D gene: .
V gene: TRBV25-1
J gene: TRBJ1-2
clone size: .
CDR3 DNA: TGTGCCAGCAGGGGAGGGCGTGGCGGCTACACCTTC
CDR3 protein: CASRGGRGGYTF

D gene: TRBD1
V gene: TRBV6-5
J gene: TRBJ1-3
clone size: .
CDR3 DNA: TGTGCCAGCAGTGCCCCAGGGGGCTCTGGAAACACCATATATTTT
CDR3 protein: CASSAPGGSGNTIYF

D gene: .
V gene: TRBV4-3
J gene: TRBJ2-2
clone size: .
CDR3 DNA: TGCGCCAGCAGCCAAGACTGGGGACGGGAGCTGTTTTTT
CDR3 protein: CASSQDWGRELFF

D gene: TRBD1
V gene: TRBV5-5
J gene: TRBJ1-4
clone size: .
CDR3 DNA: TGTGCCAGCAGCTTGTCGGGACAGGGGTGGGAAAAACTGTTTTTT
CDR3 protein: CASSLSGQGWEKLFF

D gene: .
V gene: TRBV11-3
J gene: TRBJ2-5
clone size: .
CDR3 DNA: TGTGCCAGCAGCTTAGTAGGGTTTCAACGGGAGACCCAGTACTTC
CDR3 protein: CASSLVGFQRETQYF

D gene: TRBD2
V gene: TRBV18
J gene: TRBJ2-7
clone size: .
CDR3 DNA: TGTGCCAGCTCGCCCACTAGCGGCTACGAGCAGTACTTC
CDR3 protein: CASSPTSGYEQYF

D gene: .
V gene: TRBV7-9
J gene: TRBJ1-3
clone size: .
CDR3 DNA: TGTGCCAGCAGCCCAACGGATCCTGGAAACACCATATATTTT
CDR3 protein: CASSPTDPGNTIYF

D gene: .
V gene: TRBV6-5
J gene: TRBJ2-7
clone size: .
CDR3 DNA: TGTGCCAGCAGTTATGGCGCCGCTTACGAGCAGTACTTC
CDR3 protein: CASSYGAAYEQYF

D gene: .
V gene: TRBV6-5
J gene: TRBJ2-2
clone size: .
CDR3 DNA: TGTGCCAGCGGGCGTGGCGGCTACACCGGGGAGCTGTTTTTT
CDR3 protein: CASGRGGYTGELFF

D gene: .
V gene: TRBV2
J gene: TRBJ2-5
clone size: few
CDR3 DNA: TGTGCCAGCAGTGGGGACGGACAAGAGACCCAGTACTTC
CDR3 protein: CASSGDGQETQYF

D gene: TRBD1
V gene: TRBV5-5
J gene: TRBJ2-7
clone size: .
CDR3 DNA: TGTGCCAGCAGCGTCGTGCCAGGGGGCACCTACGAGCAGTACTTC
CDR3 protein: CASSVVPGGTYEQYF

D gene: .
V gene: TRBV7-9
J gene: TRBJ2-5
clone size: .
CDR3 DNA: TGTGCCAGCAGTTTCGTAGGAGCTGAGGAGACCCAGTACTTC
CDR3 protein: CASSFVGAEETQYF

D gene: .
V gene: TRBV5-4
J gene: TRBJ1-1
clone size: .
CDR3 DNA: TGTGCCAGCAGCTTGCCGGACAGACGTGACACTGAAGCTTTCTTT
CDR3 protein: CASSLPDRRDTEAFF

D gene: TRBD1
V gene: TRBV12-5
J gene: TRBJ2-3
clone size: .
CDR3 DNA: TGTGCTAGTGGGGGACAGGGGGCAGGGGGAGATACGCAGTATTTT
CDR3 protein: CASGGQGAGGDTQYF

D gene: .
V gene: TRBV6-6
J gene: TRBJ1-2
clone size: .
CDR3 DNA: TGTGCCAGCAGTTACTCGAGAGGGGGGGATGGCTACACCTTC
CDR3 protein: CASSYSRGGDGYTF